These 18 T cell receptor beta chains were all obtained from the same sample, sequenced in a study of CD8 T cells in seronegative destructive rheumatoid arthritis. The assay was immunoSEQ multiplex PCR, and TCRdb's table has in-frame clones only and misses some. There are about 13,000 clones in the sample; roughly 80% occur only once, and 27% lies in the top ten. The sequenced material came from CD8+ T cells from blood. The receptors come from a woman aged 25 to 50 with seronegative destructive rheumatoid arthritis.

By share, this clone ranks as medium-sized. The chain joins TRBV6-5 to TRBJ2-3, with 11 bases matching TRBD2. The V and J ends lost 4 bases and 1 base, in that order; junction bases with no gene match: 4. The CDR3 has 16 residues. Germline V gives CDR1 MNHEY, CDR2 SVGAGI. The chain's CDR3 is CASSSPSGGRTDTQYF. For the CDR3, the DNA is TGTGCCAGCAGTTCACCTAGCGGGGGGCGCACAGATACGCAGTATTTT.

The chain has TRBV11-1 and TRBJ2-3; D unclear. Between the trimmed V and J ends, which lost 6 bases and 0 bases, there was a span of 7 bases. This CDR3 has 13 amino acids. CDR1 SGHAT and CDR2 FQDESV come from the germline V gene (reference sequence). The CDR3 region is CASRSYSTDTQYF. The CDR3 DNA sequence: TGTGCCAGCAGGTCTTATAGCACAGATACGCAGTATTTT. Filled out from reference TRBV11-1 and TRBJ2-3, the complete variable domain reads EAEVAQSPRYKITEKSQAVAFWCDPISGHATLYWYRQILGQGPELLVQFQDESVVDDSQLPKDRFSAERLKGVDSTLKIQPAELGDSAMYLCASRSYSTDTQYFGPGTRLTVL.

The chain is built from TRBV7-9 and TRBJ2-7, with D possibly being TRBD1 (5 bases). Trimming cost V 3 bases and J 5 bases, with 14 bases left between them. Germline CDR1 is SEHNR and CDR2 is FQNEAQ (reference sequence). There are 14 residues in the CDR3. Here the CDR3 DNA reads TGTGCCAGCAGCTTTAGTCAGGGTTTCGACGAGCAGTACTTC. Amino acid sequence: CASSFSQGFDEQYF.

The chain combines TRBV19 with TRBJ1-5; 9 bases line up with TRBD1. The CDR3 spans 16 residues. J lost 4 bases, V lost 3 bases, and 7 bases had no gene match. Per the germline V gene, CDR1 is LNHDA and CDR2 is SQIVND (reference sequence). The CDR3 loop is CASSMRGQGRNQPQHF. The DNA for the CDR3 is TGTGCCAGTAGTATGAGAGGACAGGGGAGGAATCAGCCCCAGCATTTT. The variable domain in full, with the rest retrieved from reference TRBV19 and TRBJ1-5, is DGGITQSPKYLFRKEGQNVTLSCEQNLNHDAMYWYRQDPGQGLRLIYYSQIVNDFQKGDIAEGYSVSREKKESFPLTVTSAQKNPTAFYLCASSMRGQGRNQPQHFGDGTRLSIL.

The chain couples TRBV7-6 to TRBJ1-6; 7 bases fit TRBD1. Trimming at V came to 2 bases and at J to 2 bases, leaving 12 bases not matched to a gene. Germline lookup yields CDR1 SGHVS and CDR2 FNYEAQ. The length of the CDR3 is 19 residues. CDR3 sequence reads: CASSLTGQADLPYNSPLHF. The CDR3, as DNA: TGTGCCAGCAGCTTAACTGGACAGGCAGACTTACCCTATAATTCACCCCTCCACTTT.

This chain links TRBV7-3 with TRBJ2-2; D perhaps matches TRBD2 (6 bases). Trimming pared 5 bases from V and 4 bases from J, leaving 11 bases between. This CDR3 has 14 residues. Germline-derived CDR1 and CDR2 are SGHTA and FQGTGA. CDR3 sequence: CASSPAGGTGELFF. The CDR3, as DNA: TGTGCCAGCAGCCCCGCCGGGGGCACCGGGGAGCTGTTTTTT.

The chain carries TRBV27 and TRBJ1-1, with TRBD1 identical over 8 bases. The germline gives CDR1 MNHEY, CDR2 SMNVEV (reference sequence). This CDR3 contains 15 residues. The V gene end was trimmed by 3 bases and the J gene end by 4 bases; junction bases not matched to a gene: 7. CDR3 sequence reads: CASSFLPDRGTEAFF. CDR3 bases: TGTGCCAGCAGTTTCCTCCCAGACAGGGGCACTGAAGCTTTCTTT.

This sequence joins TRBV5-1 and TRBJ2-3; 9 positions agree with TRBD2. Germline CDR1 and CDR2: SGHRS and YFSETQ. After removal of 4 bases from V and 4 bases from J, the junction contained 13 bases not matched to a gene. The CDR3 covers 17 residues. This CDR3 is CASSPSGTSFASDTQYF. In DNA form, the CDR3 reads TGCGCCAGCAGCCCGAGCGGGACTAGCTTTGCATCAGATACGCAGTATTTT.

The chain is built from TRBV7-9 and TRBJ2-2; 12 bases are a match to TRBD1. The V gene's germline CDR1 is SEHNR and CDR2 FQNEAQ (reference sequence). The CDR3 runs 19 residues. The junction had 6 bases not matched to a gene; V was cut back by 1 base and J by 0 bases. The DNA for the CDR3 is TGTGCCAGCAGCTTAGGGGGACAGGGGGCATTGTCGAACACCGGGGAGCTGTTTTTT. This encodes CASSLGGQGALSNTGELFF.

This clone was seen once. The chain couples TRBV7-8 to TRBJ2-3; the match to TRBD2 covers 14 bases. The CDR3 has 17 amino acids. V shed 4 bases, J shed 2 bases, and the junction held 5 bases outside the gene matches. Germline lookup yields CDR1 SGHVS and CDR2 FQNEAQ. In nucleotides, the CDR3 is TGTGCCAGCAGCTCGGGACTAGCGGGGGCCCTCACAGATACGCAGTATTTT. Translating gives CASSSGLAGALTDTQYF.

The CDR3 spells CASSAGGRTEAFF. The CDR3 DNA sequence: TGTGCCAGCAGCGCAGGTGGGCGCACTGAAGCTTTCTTT. This sequence joins TRBV6-1 and TRBJ1-1; D is ambiguous. V was pared by 6 bases and J by 4 bases, with 12 bases between. This CDR3 has 13 residues. Germline V CDR1 and CDR2: MNHNS, SASEGT.

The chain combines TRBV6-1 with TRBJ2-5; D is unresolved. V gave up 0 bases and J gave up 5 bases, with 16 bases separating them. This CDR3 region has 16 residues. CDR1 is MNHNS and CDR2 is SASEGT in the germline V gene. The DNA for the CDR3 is TGTGCCAGCAGTGAAGCCCATTTTAGCCTCGGTGAGACCCAGTACTTC. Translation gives CASSEAHFSLGETQYF.

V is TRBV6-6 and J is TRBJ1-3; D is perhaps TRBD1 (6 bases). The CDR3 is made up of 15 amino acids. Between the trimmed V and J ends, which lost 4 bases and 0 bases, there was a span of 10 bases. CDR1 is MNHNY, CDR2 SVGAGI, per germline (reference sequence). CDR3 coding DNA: TGTGCCAGCAGTTTTACGGACAGCTCTGGAAACACCATATATTTT. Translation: CASSFTDSSGNTIYF.

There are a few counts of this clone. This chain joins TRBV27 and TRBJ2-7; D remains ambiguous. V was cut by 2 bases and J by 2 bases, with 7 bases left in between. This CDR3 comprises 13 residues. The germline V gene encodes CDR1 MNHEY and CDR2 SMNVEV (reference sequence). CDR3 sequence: CASSLGRTYEQYF. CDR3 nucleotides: TGTGCCAGCAGTTTAGGCAGGACCTACGAGCAGTACTTC.

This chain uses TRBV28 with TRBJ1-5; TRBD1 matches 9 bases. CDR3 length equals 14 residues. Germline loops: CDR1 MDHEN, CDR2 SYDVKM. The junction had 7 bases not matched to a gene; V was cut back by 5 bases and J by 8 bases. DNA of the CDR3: TGTGCCAGCAGTCCCAGACAGGGGGTGGAGCCCCAGCATTTT. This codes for CASSPRQGVEPQHF.

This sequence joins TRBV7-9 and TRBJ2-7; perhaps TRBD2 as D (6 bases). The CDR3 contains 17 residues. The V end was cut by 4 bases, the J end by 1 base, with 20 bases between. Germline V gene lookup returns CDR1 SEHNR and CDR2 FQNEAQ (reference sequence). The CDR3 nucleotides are TGTGCCAGCAGCTCTCCATATGGGGGGTCCACTTCCTACGAGCAGTACTTC. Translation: CASSSPYGGSTSYEQYF.

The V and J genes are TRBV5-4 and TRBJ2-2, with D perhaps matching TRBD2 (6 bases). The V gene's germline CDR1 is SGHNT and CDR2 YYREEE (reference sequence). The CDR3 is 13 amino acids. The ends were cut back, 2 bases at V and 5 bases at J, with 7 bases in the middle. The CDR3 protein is CASSFGGTGELFF. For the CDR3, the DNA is TGTGCCAGCAGCTTCGGGGGAACCGGGGAGCTGTTTTTT.

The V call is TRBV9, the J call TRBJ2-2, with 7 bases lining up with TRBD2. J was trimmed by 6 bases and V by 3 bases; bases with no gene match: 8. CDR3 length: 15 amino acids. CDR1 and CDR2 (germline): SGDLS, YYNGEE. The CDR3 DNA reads TGTGCCAGCAGCGCGCGGGACTATTCTCCCGGGGAGCTGTTTTTT. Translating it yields CASSARDYSPGELFF. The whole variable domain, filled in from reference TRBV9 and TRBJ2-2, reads DSGVTQTPKHLITATGQRVTLRCSPRSGDLSVYWYQQSLDQGLQFLIQYYNGEERAKGNILERFSAQQFPDLHSELNLSSLELGDSALYFCASSARDYSPGELFFGEGSRLTVL.